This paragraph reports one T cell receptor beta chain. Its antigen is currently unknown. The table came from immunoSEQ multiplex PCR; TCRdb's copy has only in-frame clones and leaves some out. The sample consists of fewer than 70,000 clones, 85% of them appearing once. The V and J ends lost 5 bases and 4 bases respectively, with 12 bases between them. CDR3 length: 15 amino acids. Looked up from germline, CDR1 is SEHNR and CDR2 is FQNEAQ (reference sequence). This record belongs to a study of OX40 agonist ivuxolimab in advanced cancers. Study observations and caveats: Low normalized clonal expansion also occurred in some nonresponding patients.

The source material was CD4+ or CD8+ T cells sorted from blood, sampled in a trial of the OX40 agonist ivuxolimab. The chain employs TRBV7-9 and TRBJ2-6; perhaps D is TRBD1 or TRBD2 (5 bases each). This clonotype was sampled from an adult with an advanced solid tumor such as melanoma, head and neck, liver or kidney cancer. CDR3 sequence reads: CASSRGDSGANVLTF. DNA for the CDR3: TGTGCCAGCAGCCGAGGGGATTCCGGGGCCAACGTCCTGACTTTC.